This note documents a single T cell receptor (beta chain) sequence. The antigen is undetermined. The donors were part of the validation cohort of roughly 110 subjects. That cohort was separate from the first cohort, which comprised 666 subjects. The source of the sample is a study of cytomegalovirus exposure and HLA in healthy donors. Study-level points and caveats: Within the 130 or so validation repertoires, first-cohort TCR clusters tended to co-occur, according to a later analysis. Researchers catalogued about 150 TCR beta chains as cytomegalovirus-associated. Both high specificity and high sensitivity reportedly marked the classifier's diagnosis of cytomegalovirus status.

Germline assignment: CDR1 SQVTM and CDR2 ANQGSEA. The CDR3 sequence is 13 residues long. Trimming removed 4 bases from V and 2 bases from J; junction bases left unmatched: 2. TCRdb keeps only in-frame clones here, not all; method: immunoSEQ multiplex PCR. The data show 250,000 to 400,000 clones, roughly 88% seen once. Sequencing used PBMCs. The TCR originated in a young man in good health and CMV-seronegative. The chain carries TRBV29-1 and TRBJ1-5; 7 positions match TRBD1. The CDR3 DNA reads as TGCAGCGTTGGGACAGGAGGCAATCAGCCCCAGCATTTT. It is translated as CSVGTGGNQPQHF.